The rows below give T cell receptor beta chains drawn from one sample of a study of control samples from healthy donors and cancer patients. Assay used: immunoSEQ multiplex PCR; TCRdb lists only in-frame clones, some missing. Among some 140,000 clones listed, about 90% were seen once. The sequencing input was PBMCs. The receptors were gathered from a man aged 50 or older with head and neck cancer. The CDR3 runs from the conserved cysteine through the conserved F or W.

>TRBV3-1/TRBV3-2|TRBJ1-1
CASSRERDTEAFF
>TRBV28|TRBJ1-5
CASSFSPPQPQHF
>TRBV5-1|TRBJ1-2
CASRSEPLGGYTF
>TRBV5-1|TRBJ2-2
CASSLQGAGTGELFF
>TRBV3-1/TRBV3-2|TRBJ1-5
CASSQGTGGNQPQHF
>TRBV5-3|TRBJ1-2
CARSLGTADSSNYGYTF
>TRBV14|TRBJ1-5
CASSAQGNQPQHF
>TRBV7-8|TRBJ1-2
CASSLAGVRYGYTF
>TRBV28|TRBJ2-7
CASSFRPTGRGTYEQYF
>TRBV7-3|TRBJ2-5
CASSSQGQETQYF
>TRBV3-1/TRBV3-2|TRBJ2-5
CASSQEWETQYF